A single T cell receptor (beta chain) is shown here with its context. Its antigen is currently unknown. The record originates from a study of cytomegalovirus exposure and HLA in healthy donors. The protocol was immunoSEQ multiplex PCR, while the TCRdb copy is restricted to in-frame clones and leaves out a portion. The sample lists under 300,000 clones, around 86% seen once, with about 1% in the top ten. Findings of the study overall: Altogether, 170 or so TCR beta chains were recorded as cytomegalovirus-associated.

CDR1 SGDLS and CDR2 YYNGEE come from the germline V gene. V lost 0 bases to trimming and J lost 7 bases, with 13 bases between them. This CDR3 has 14 residues. The donors formed part of the roughly 120-subject validation cohort, distinct from the roughly 600-subject first cohort. The sequence came from a woman between 18 and 29 years old in good health and CMV-seronegative. The specimen sequenced was PBMCs. The chain joins TRBV9 to TRBJ1-2; D perhaps matches TRBD1 (6 bases). The CDR3 coding sequence is TGTGCCAGCAGCGTAGCGGGGGGACAAGGTGGCTACACCTTC. It yields the protein CASSVAGGQGGYTF.